This TCR beta chain was captured in a study of early T cells in non-severe SARS-CoV-2 infection. Via MiXCR, TCRdb re-called the 5' RACE reads, giving one row per CDR3 protein. The sample holds about 49,000 distinct CDR3 sequences, over 9.5% seen once. This clonotype was seen more than once but under ten times. The source material was whole blood. The clonotype comes from an adult who was a healthcare worker with PCR-confirmed SARS-CoV-2 infection or an uninfected control (not recorded which).

CDR3 region: CASSTRGREQYF. The CDR3 nucleotides read TGTGCCAGCAGTACCCGGGGGCGCGAGCAGTACTTC. J is TRBJ2-7 and V is TRBV28; D possibly matches TRBD1 or TRBD2 (6 bases each). The CDR3 sequence is 12 residues long. Trimming removed 5 bases at V and 6 bases at J, with 11 bases between. The germline V gene encodes CDR1 MDHEN and CDR2 SYDVKM.